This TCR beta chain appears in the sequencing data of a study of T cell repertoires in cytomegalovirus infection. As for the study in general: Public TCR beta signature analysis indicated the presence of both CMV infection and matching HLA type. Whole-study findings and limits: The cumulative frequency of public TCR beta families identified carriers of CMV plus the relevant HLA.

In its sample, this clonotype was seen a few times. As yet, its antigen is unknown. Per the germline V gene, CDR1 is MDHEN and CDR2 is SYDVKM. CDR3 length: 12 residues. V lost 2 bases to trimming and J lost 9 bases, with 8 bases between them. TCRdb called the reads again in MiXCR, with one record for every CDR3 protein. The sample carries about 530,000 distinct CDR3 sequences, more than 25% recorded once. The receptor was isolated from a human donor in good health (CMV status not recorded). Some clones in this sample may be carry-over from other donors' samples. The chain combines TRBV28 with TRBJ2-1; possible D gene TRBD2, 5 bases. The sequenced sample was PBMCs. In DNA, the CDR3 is TGTGCCAGCAGTTTAGCTAGCCGTGAGCAGTTCTTC. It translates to CASSLASREQFF.